This T cell receptor beta chain was sequenced for a study of beta chain features in type 1 diabetes. Across the whole study: Analysis included more than 90 million sorted cells drawn from all samples.

After removal of 3 bases from V and 6 bases from J, the junction contained 3 bases not matched to a gene. Germline V gene data show CDR1 as SGHNT and CDR2 as YYREEE (reference sequence). The CDR3 loop spans 13 amino acids. Findings of the study overall: People with Type 1 diabetes carried modestly yet significantly shorter TCRB CDR3s in all four CD4+ subsets.

To note about this clone: As yet, its antigen is unknown.

Sequencing targeted expressed TCRB transcripts, as all isolated RNA had been reverse transcribed. Sequenced by immunoSEQ multiplex PCR; TCRdb stores in-frame clones only, minus some. The sample records fewer than 250,000 clones, roughly 13% being singletons. The V and J genes are TRBV5-4 and TRBJ1-2; 9 nucleotides match TRBD1. This sequence originates from a woman aged 40 to 55 in good health. The specimen was naive CD4+ T cells from blood. The CDR3 sequence: CASSSTGGDGYTF. Here the CDR3 DNA reads TGTGCCAGCAGCTCCACAGGGGGCGATGGCTACACCTTC.